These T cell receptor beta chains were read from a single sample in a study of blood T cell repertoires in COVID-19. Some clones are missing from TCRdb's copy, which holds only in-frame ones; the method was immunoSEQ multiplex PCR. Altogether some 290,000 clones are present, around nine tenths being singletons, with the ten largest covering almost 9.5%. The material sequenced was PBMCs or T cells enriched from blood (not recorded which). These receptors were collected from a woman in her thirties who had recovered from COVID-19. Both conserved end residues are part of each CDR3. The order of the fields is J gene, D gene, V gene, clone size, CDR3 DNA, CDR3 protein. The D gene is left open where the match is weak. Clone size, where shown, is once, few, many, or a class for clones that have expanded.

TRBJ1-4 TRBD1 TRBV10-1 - TGCGCCAGCACCTCGACAGGGACCTCTGAAAAACTGTTTTTT CASTSTGTSEKLFF
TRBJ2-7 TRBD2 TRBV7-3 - TGTGCCAGCAGCTTAGGACTAGCGGGAATCCACGAGCAGTACTTC CASSLGLAGIHEQYF
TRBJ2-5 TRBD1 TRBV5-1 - TGCGCCAGCAGCTTGGCCGGGGGACAGGGGACGGAGACCCAGTACTTC CASSLAGGQGTETQYF
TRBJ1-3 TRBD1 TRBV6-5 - TGTGCCAGCAGAGCGATCAACAGGGGTGTCGCATATTTT CASRAINRGVAYF
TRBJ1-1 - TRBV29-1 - TGCAGCGGGACGACAGGGAACACTGAAGCTTTCTTT CSGTTGNTEAFF
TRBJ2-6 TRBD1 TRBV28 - TGTGCCAGCAGTGGGGCGGGACAGGGGCTGTTTGGGGCCAACGTCCTGACTTTC CASSGAGQGLFGANVLTF
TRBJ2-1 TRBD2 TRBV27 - TGTGCCAGCAGTCCCCGACCCGGGACTAGCTTCTACAATGAGCAGTTCTTC CASSPRPGTSFYNEQFF
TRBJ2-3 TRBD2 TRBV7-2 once TGTGCCAGCAGCAGCACCGGGACTAGCGGAAGCATGGGTACGCAGTATTTT CASSSTGTSGSMGTQYF
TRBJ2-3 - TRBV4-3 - TGCGCCAGCAGCCAAGCGGCGGGTGGGGTTTGGGGTACGCAGTATTTT CASSQAAGGVWGTQYF
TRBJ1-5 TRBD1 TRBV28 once TGTGCCAGCAGTTTCCCAGGGGGAGGCGTGGATCAGCCCCAGCATTTT CASSFPGGGVDQPQHF
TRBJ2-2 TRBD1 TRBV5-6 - TGTGCCAGTACGGACAGGGGGCGAACCGGGGAGCTGTTTTTT CASTDRGRTGELFF
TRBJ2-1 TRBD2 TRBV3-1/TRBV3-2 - TGTGCCAGCAGCCCACTAGCGGGAGAAGCCAATGAGCAGTTCTTC CASSPLAGEANEQFF
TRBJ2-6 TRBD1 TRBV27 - TGTGCCAGCAGTTTTAGAGTGGGAACAGACTTCCGGGACAGAGACTCTGGGGCCAACGTCCTGACTTTC CASSFRVGTDFRDRDSGANVLTF
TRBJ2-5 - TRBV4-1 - TGCGCCAGCGCCCTTGCCAGGCTAGAGACCCAGTACTTC CASALARLETQYF
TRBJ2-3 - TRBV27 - TGTGCCAGCAGCCCCATAATAGCAGATACGCAGTATTTT CASSPIIADTQYF
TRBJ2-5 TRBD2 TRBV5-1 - TGCGCCAGCAGCTTGGGAGGGAGGGCAGAAGAGATCCAGTACTTC CASSLGGRAEEIQYF
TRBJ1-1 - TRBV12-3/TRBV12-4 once TGTGCCAGCAGTTTAACATCTGAAGCTTTCTTT CASSLTSEAFF
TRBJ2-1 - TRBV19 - TGTGCCAGTAGTATTATCCCACAGGACTACAATGAGCAGTTCTTC CASSIIPQDYNEQFF
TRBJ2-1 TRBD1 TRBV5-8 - TGTGCCAGCAGCCACCTCGGACAGGGGGCACATAATGAGCAGTTCTTC CASSHLGQGAHNEQFF
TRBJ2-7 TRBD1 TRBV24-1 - TGTGCCACCAGTGACCCGACAGGGGGTTCCTACGAGCAGTACTTC CATSDPTGGSYEQYF
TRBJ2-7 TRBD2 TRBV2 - TGTGCCAGCAGCAAATCCCCGGGACTAGTATACGAGCAGTACTTC CASSKSPGLVYEQYF
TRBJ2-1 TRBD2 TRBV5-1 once TGCGCCAGCAGCTTCACTAGCGGGAGTGGGAATGAGCAGTTCTTC CASSFTSGSGNEQFF
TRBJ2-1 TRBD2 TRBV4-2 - TGTGCCAGCAGCCAAGAACTAGCGGGAGGGCCCGGGTATTACAATGAGCAGTTCTTC CASSQELAGGPGYYNEQFF
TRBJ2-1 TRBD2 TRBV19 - TGTGCCAGTAGTCGACTAGCGGGAGGCGGGGATGAGCAGTTCTTC CASSRLAGGGDEQFF
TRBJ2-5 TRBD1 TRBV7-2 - TGTGCCAGCAGCTCACAGGGGGGAGCCCAAGAGACCCAGTACTTC CASSSQGGAQETQYF
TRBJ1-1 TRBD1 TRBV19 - TGTGCCAGTAGCGATCCAGGGGGCCCGGGCACTGAAGCTTTCTTT CASSDPGGPGTEAFF
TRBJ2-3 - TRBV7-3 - TGTGCCAGCAGCTTGAATACTCTAAGCACAGATACGCAGTATTTT CASSLNTLSTDTQYF
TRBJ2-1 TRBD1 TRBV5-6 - TGTGCCAGCAGACCAGGACAGGTTTTGGATGAGCAGTTCTTC CASRPGQVLDEQFF
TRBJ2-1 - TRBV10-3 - TGTGCCATCAGGTCGCAGGGGGGATACAATGAGCAGTTCTTC CAIRSQGGYNEQFF
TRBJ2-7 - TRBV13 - TGTGCCAGCAGCTTAGGGGTCGGGAGCACCTACGAGCAGTACTTC CASSLGVGSTYEQYF
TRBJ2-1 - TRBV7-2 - TGTGCCAGCAGCTTAGGTACAGCGGGCCCATACAATGAGCAGTTCTTC CASSLGTAGPYNEQFF
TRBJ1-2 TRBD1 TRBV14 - TGTGCCAGCAGCCCCCGACAGGGGGGCTCCTATGGCTACACCTTC CASSPRQGGSYGYTF
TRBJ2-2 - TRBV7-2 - TGTGCCAGCAGCTTTCCCGCCGGGGGAGCCCCACACACCGGGGAGCTGTTTTTT CASSFPAGGAPHTGELFF
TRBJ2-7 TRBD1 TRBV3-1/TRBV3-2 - TGTGCCAGCAGCCCCAAGGGGCGACAGGGGGCTTACGAGCAGTACTTC CASSPKGRQGAYEQYF
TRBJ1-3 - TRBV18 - TGTGCCAGCTCACCAGGGGGGAACCGAAACACCATATATTTT CASSPGGNRNTIYF
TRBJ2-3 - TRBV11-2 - TGTGCCAGCAGCTTAGAGGAGGCTACAACGCAGTATTTT CASSLEEATTQYF
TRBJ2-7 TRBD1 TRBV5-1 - TGCGCCAGCAGCTACACAGGGGAAAGACCCTACGAGCAGTACTTC CASSYTGERPYEQYF
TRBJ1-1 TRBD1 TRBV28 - TGTGCCAGCAGTCCCGGGACAGGCCCAGGTGCTGAAGCTTTCTTT CASSPGTGPGAEAFF
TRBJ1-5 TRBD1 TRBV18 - TGTGCCAGCTCACCTTTACAGGGGGGCAATCAGCCCCAGCATTTT CASSPLQGGNQPQHF
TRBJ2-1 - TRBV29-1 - TGCAGCGTTCTGGGGTCGAGGGATGAGCAGTTCTTC CSVLGSRDEQFF
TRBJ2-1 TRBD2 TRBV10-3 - TGTGCCATCAGTGAGAAGGTACTAGCGGGAGTATACAATGAGCAGTTCTTC CAISEKVLAGVYNEQFF
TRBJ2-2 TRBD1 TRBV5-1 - TGCGCCAGCAGCCCCGGACAGGACACCGGGGAGCTGTTTTTT CASSPGQDTGELFF
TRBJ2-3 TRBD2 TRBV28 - TGTGCCAGCACCGATATTCCAGGGACTAGCGGGAGGGCCCCATATCCTGCAGATACGCAGTATTTT CASTDIPGTSGRAPYPADTQYF
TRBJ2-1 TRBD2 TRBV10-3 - TGTGCCATCAGCCGAACTGCGGGGACTAGCGGGAGGAATACCTACAATGAGCAGTTCTTC CAISRTAGTSGRNTYNEQFF
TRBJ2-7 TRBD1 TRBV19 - TGTGCCAGTAGTGGCCGACAGGGGATCCGCCACGAGCAGTACTTC CASSGRQGIRHEQYF
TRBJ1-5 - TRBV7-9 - TGTGCCAGCAGCCCTATGGGGGCTCAGCCCCAGCATTTT CASSPMGAQPQHF
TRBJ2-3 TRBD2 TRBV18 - TGTGCCAGCTCACTGAGCGGGGGATCTAGCACAGATACGCAGTATTTT CASSLSGGSSTDTQYF
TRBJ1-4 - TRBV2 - TGTGCCAGCAGTACCGATCTTACGCAGGGGTCCCAGTTAGCTAATGAAAAACTGTTTTTT CASSTDLTQGSQLANEKLFF
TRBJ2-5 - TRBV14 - TGTGCCAGCAGCCAAGATTTACGAGGGACCCAGTACTTC CASSQDLRGTQYF
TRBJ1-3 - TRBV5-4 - TGTGCCAGCAGCCTAGGGGGCTCTGGAAACACCATATATTTT CASSLGGSGNTIYF
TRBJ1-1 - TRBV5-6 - TGTGCCAGCAGCTTGGGGGGCAGGGAGGCCACTGAAGCTTTCTTT CASSLGGREATEAFF
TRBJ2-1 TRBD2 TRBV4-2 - TGTGCCAGCAGCCAAGTCGGGTGGGCTAGCGGGAGGGCCTACAATGAGCAGTTCTTC CASSQVGWASGRAYNEQFF
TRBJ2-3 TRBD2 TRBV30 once TGTGCCTGGAACGAGGCGGGAGGAGATACGCAGTATTTT CAWNEAGGDTQYF
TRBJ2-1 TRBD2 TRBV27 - TGTGCCAGCAGGCCCGGGGGCGGGAGGGAGCAGTTCTTC CASRPGGGREQFF